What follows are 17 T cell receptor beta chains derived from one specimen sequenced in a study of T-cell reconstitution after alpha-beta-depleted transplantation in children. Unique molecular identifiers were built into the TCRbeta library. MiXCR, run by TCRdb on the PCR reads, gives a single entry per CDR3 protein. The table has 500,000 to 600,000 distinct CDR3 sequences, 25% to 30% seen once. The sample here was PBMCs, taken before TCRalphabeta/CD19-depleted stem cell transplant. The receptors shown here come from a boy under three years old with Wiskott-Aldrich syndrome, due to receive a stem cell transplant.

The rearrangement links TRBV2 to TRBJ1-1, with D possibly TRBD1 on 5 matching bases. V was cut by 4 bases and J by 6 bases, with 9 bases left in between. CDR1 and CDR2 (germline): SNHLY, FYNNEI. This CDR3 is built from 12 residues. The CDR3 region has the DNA TGTGCCAGCAGTGTCGGGGGGGCTGAAGCTTTCTTT. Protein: CASSVGGAEAFF.

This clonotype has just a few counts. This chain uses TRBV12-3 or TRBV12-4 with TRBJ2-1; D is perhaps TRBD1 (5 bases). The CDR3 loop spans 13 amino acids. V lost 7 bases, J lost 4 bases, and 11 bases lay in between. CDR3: CASTRDFYNEQFF. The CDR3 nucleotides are TGTGCCAGCACCAGGGATTTTTACAATGAGCAGTTCTTC.

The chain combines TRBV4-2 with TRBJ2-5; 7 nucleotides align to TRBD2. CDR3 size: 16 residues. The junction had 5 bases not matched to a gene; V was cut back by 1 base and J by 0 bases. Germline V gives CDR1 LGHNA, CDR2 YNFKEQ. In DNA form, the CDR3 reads TGTGCCAGCAGCCAAGGCCGAACTAGCGACCAAGAGACCCAGTACTTC. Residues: CASSQGRTSDQETQYF.

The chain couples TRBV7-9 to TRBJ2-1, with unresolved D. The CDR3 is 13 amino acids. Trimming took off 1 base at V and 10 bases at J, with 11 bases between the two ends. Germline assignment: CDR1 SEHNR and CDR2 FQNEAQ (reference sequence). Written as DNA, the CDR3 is TGTGCCAGCAGCTTAGATCGAGTGGACGAGCAGTTCTTC. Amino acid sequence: CASSLDRVDEQFF.

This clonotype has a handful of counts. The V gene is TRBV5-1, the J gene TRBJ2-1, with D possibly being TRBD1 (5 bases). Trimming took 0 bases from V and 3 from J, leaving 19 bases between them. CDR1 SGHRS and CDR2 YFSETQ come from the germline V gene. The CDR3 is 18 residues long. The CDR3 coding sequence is TGCGCCAGCAGCTTGGGGGGTGGGGCCTCAGCGCGCTACAATGAGCAGTTCTTC. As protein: CASSLGGGASARYNEQFF.

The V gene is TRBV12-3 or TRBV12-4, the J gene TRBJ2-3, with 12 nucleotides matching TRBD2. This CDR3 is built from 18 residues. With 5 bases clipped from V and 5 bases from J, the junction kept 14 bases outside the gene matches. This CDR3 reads CASSRSALAGGPVDTQYF. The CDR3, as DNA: TGTGCCAGCAGTCGCAGTGCCCTAGCGGGAGGGCCTGTAGATACGCAGTATTTT.

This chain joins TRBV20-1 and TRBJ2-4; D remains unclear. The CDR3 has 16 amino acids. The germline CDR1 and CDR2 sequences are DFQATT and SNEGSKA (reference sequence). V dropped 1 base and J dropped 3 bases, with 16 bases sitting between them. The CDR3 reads CSARGGNWGGKNIQYF. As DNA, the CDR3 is TGCAGTGCTAGAGGTGGAAATTGGGGTGGCAAAAACATTCAGTACTTC.

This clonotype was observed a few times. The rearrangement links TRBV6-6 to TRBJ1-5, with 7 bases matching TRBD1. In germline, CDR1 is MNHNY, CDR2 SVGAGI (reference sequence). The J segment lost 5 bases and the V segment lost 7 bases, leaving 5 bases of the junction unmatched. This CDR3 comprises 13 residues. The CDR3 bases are TGTGCCAGCACCGGACAGGACTATCAGCCCCAGCATTTT. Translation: CASTGQDYQPQHF.

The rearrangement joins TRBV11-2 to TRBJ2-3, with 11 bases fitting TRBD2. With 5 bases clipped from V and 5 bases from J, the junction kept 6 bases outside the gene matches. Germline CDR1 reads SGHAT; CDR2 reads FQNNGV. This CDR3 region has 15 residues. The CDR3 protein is CASSPIAGGKDTQYF. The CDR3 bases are TGTGCCAGCAGCCCCATAGCGGGAGGGAAAGATACGCAGTATTTT.

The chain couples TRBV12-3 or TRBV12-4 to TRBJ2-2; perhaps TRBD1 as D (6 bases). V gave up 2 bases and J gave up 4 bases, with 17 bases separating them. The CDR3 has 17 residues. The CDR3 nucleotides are TGTGCCAGCAGTTTATTAGGGTACAGGGACGGCACCGGGGAGCTGTTTTTT. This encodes CASSLLGYRDGTGELFF.

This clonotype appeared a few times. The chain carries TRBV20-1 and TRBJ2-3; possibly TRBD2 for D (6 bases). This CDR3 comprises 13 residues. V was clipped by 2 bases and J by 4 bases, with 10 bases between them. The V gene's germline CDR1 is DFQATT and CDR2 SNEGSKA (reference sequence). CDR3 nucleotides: TGCAGTGCTAGATTCGGGGGTGCAGATACGCAGTATTTT. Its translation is CSARFGGADTQYF.

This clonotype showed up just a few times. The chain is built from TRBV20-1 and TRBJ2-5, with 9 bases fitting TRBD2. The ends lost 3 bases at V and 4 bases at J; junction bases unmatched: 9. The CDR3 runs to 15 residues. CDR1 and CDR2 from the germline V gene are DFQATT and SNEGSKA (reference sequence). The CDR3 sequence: CSARGLAGVGETQYF. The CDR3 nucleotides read TGCAGTGCTAGGGGATTAGCGGGAGTAGGAGAGACCCAGTACTTC.

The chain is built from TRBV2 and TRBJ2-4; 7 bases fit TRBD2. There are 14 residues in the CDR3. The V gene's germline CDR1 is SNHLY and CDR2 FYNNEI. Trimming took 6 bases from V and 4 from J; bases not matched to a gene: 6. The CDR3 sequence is CASRNSGGKNIQYF. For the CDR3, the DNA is TGTGCCAGCAGGAACTCGGGGGGTAAAAACATTCAGTACTTC.

The CDR3 loop reads CASSQLSGGTGELFF. The CDR3 region has the DNA TGCGCCAGCAGCCAACTCAGCGGGGGGACCGGGGAGCTGTTTTTT. The chain uses TRBV5-1 and TRBJ2-2; 9 bases are a match to TRBD2. This CDR3 has 15 amino acids. The trim removed 4 bases at V and 5 bases at J, leaving 6 bases unmatched. CDR1 is SGHRS, CDR2 YFSETQ, per germline.

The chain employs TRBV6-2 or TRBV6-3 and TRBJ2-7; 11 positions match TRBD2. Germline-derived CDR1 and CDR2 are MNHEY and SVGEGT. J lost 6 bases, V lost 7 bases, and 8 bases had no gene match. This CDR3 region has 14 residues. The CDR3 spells CASIKAGLAAEQYF. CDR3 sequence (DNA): TGTGCCAGCATCAAGGCGGGACTAGCGGCCGAGCAGTACTTC.

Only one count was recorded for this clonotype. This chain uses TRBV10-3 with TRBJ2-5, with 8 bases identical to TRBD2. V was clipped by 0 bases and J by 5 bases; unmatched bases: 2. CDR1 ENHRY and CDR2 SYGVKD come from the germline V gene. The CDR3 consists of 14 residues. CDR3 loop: CAISESVAGETQYF. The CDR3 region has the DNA TGTGCCATCAGTGAGTCGGTAGCGGGGGAGACCCAGTACTTC.

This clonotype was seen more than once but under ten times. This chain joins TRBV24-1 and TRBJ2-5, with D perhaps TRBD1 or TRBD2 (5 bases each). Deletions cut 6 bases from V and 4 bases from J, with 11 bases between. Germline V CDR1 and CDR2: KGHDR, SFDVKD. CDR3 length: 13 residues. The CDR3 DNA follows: TGTGCCACCAGTCCCAGGGCGGGAGAGACCCAGTACTTC. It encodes CATSPRAGETQYF.